A selection of T cell receptor beta chains follows, all from one sample in a study of T cell changes during pregnancy in multiple sclerosis. Assay used: immunoSEQ multiplex PCR; TCRdb lists only in-frame clones, some missing. The repertoire has about 45,000 clones, roughly 91% of them found once; the top ten carry under 0.65%. Sample: CD4+ T cells from peripheral blood mononuclear cells, taken in the first trimester of pregnancy. These receptor sequences come from a female donor with multiple sclerosis, enrolled in a pregnancy study. The conserved cysteine and the conserved F or W are not part of the CDR3 here. Clone size is given for some rows only: seen once, a few or many times, or a class if the clone is expanded.

clone size | J gene | V gene | CDR3 protein
- | TRBJ1-1 | TRBV28 | ASSGPRQGNTEAF
- | TRBJ2-1 | TRBV5-6 | ASSEVYNEQF
- | TRBJ2-7 | TRBV2 | ATRPRTSGSGEQY
- | TRBJ2-3 | TRBV10-2 | ASSGQNTDTQY
- | TRBJ2-2 | TRBV7-9 | ASRDLGGGLAGELF
- | TRBJ1-3 | TRBV10-1 | ASSNNRDSFLHSGNTIY
medium-sized | TRBJ1-2 | TRBV6-1 | ASSVLYGYT
- | TRBJ2-2 | TRBV2 | ASSVGVPGELF
once | TRBJ1-1 | TRBV28 | ASSLGTLLQAF
- | TRBJ2-1 | TRBV27 | ASSLGAGAVPGEQF
- | TRBJ2-1 | TRBV10-3 | AIREGQAGFQF
- | TRBJ2-7 | TRBV10-3 | AISESAQEQY
- | TRBJ1-1 | TRBV20-1 | SASRTGEAF
once | TRBJ1-1 | TRBV4-1 | ATRGVLRNTEAF
few | TRBJ2-7 | TRBV7-8 | ASSFRDSSYEQY
- | TRBJ1-3 | TRBV11-2 | ASRHLAHSGNTIY
- | TRBJ2-5 | TRBV25-1 | ASSEWTSGKETQY
- | TRBJ2-5 | TRBV18 | ASSPRLQGAPQETQY
- | TRBJ2-7 | TRBV4-1 | ASSQEWSNTYYEQY
few | TRBJ2-2 | TRBV27 | ASSLYGAGGTGELF
- | TRBJ2-1 | TRBV4-2 | ASSQAGGREQF
- | TRBJ1-5 | TRBV15 | ATSTVSDVGGAQH
- | TRBJ2-1 | TRBV5-6 | ASSETSGTHNEQF
- | TRBJ1-1 | TRBV4-1 | ASSFSTGLNTEAF
- | TRBJ2-4 | TRBV11-2 | ASSLVAGVAKNIQY
- | TRBJ2-5 | TRBV6-4 | ASSLRFIDRARETQY
once | TRBJ2-1 | TRBV7-2 | ASSLTGSMGNEQF
- | TRBJ2-7 | TRBV18 | ASSPTGNEQY